The 21 T cell receptor beta chains below were found in one sample sequenced in a study of beta chain features in type 1 diabetes. Whole-study results and caveats: Type 1 diabetes patients had TCRB CDR3s that were shorter (moderately but significantly so) in all four CD4+ subsets.

Antigens of these TCRs are unknown. The entirety of the isolated RNA underwent reverse transcription, so expressed TCRB transcripts were sequenced. Assay: immunoSEQ multiplex PCR; the TCRdb copy retains only in-frame clones and omits some. The data hold fewer than 300,000 clones, with about a tenth observed a single time. The sequenced material came from naive CD4+ T cells from blood. Receptors were obtained from a young man with type 1 diabetes.

This clone was observed a handful of times. The chain couples TRBV11-2 to TRBJ2-4; weak D call: TRBD2 (5 bases). V was cut by 1 base and J by 7 bases, with 8 bases left in between. Germline CDR1 is SGHAT and CDR2 is FQNNGV. CDR3 length: 13 amino acids. The chain's CDR3 is CASSLGRSNIQYF. The CDR3 DNA follows: TGTGCCAGCAGCTTAGGGAGGTCGAACATTCAGTACTTC.

The gene calls are TRBV2 and TRBJ2-1; no reliable D call. Germline loops: CDR1 SNHLY, CDR2 FYNNEI. V was pared by 0 bases and J by 15 bases, with 12 bases between. This CDR3 region has 12 residues. As DNA, the CDR3 is TGTGCCAGCAGTGAAGCTAATGGGCTGCGGTTCTTC. Translated, it gives CASSEANGLRFF. The entire variable domain, with the rest obtained from reference TRBV2 and TRBJ2-1, is as follows: EPEVTQTPSHQVTQMGQEVILRCVPISNHLYFYWYRQILGQKVEFLVSFYNNEISEKSEIFDDQFSVERPDGSNFTLKIRSTKLEDSAMYFCASSEANGLRFFGPGTRLTVL.

The rearrangement links TRBV9 to TRBJ1-3; no clear D. The CDR3 covers 16 residues. CDR1 and CDR2 (germline): SGDLS, YYNGEE. Trimming removed 2 bases from V and 0 bases from J, with 12 bases in between. The CDR3 loop is CASSVAGLISGNTIYF. The CDR3 region has the DNA TGTGCCAGCAGCGTCGCCGGACTCATCTCTGGAAACACCATATATTTT.

There are a few counts of this clone. This chain links TRBV7-9 with TRBJ2-7; 9 bases map to TRBD1. Unmatched junction bases numbered 0, after V lost 4 bases and J lost 5 bases. The CDR3 consists of 12 residues. Germline assignment: CDR1 SEHNR and CDR2 FQNEAQ (reference sequence). The CDR3 DNA follows: TGTGCCAGCAGCTGGGACAGGGACGAGCAGTACTTC. It translates to CASSWDRDEQYF.

The chain employs TRBV28 and TRBJ2-7; 9 bases align to TRBD1. This CDR3 contains 16 residues. The germline V gene encodes CDR1 MDHEN and CDR2 SYDVKM. The ends lost 2 bases at V and 3 bases at J; junction bases unmatched: 8. The DNA of the CDR3 is TGTGCCAGCAGTTTACGGCTCGGGACAGGGAACTACGAGCAGTACTTC. This sequence encodes CASSLRLGTGNYEQYF.

In its sample, this clone was seen a few times. The V call is TRBV12-5, the J call TRBJ1-2; 7 positions agree with TRBD1. Looked up from germline, CDR1 is LGHNT and CDR2 is FRNRAP. The CDR3 spans 14 residues. V trimming: 3 bases; J trimming: 8 bases; junction bases outside the gene matches: 9. The CDR3 coding sequence is TGTGCTAGTGGTTTCCCAGGGGGGCTTGGCGGCTACACCTTC. Amino acid sequence: CASGFPGGLGGYTF.

The V and J genes are TRBV29-1 and TRBJ2-1; D perhaps matches TRBD1 (5 bases). CDR1 is SQVTM, CDR2 ANQGSEA, per germline. V lost 7 bases, J lost 5 bases, and 12 bases lay in between. CDR3 length: 12 amino acids. The CDR3 DNA reads as TGCAGCGCTTCTCCCAGGGACAATGAGCAGTTCTTC. Its translation is CSASPRDNEQFF.

This clone was counted a single time. DNA for the CDR3: TGTGCCAGCAGCCGGGAGACCCAGTACTTC. The encoded protein is CASSRETQYF. The chain recombines TRBV6-6 with TRBJ2-5; D not certain. Trimming took off 6 bases at V and 5 bases at J, with 4 bases between the two ends. CDR1 is MNHNY, CDR2 SVGAGI, per germline (reference sequence). CDR3 length: 10 residues.

A few counts support this clone. The J gene is TRBJ1-1, the V gene TRBV5-6; no reliable D call. The V and J ends lost 4 bases and 7 bases respectively, with 8 bases between them. The CDR3 is made up of 11 amino acids. Germline CDR1 reads SGHDT; CDR2 reads YYEEEE. The CDR3 DNA follows: TGTGCCAGCAGCCGGACTAATGAAGCTTTCTTT. The encoded protein is CASSRTNEAFF.

The chain is built from TRBV28 and TRBJ1-4; D is perhaps TRBD1 (5 bases). This CDR3 has 15 amino acids. CDR1 and CDR2 from the germline V gene are MDHEN and SYDVKM. V lost 3 bases and J 7 bases, leaving 15 bases between the germline ends. The CDR3 nucleotides are TGTGCCAGCAGTTTGAGGCAGGGTAGGGTTGAAAAACTGTTTTTT. This gives the protein CASSLRQGRVEKLFF.

This clone was observed a handful of times. V usage is TRBV2 and J usage is TRBJ1-2; D not resolved. Germline CDR1 is SNHLY and CDR2 is FYNNEI. The CDR3 length is 14 residues. Trimming left V 3 bases short and J 5 bases short, with 13 bases between. The CDR3 DNA reads TGTGCCAGCAGTGATTTCCCACAGAGATATGGCTACACCTTC. Translation: CASSDFPQRYGYTF.

This clone was observed a few times. J is TRBJ2-5 and V is TRBV30, with a weak D call TRBD2 (6 bases). Germline CDR1 is GTSNPN and CDR2 is SVGIG (reference sequence). Trimming left V 1 base short and J 3 bases short, with 9 bases between. The CDR3 is 13 amino acids. The CDR3 DNA reads TGTGCCTGGAGTGGGGGACTGGAAGAGACCCAGTACTTC. Its translation: CAWSGGLEETQYF.

V gene TRBV28 combines with J gene TRBJ1-5, with unresolved D. Trimming took off 7 bases at V and 4 bases at J, with 11 bases between the two ends. This CDR3 has 13 amino acids. The germline gives CDR1 MDHEN, CDR2 SYDVKM. CDR3 in DNA: TGTGCCAGCATACTGGCGGCGAATCAGCCCCAGCATTTT. It translates to CASILAANQPQHF.

The CDR3 protein is CASSLQGDEQFF. The DNA for the CDR3 is TGTGCCAGCAGTTTACAGGGCGATGAGCAGTTCTTC. This rearrangement joins TRBV28 to TRBJ2-1; TRBD1 is a possible D gene (5 bases). Germline V gives CDR1 MDHEN, CDR2 SYDVKM. There are 12 residues in the CDR3. V was cut by 2 bases and J by 8 bases, with 7 bases left in between.

A few counts support this clone. J is TRBJ2-7 and V is TRBV9; D possibly corresponds to TRBD1 (5 bases). V was cut by 0 bases and J by 3 bases, with 10 bases left in between. Germline CDR1 and CDR2: SGDLS and YYNGEE. The CDR3 runs 14 residues. This chain's CDR3 is CASSVGQSFYEQYF. CDR3 DNA sequence: TGTGCCAGCAGCGTAGGACAGTCCTTCTACGAGCAGTACTTC.

This clone was seen only a few times. The chain couples TRBV11-1 to TRBJ2-7; 7 nucleotides align to TRBD1. V shed 7 bases, J shed 2 bases, and the junction held 5 bases outside the gene matches. The CDR3 is 13 residues long. CDR1 is SGHAT, CDR2 FQDESV, per germline (reference sequence). The CDR3 DNA sequence: TGTGCCAGCACCGCGACAGGGACCTACGAGCAGTACTTC. Its translation: CASTATGTYEQYF.

This clone was seen only a few times. V usage is TRBV30 and J usage is TRBJ1-2; D possibly corresponds to TRBD1 (5 bases). CDR3 size: 14 residues. Germline assignment: CDR1 GTSNPN and CDR2 SVGIG (reference sequence). V was cut by 8 bases and J by 1 base, with 17 bases left in between. The CDR3 nucleotides are TGTGCCGGAGTCAGTGGGGGACTTAACTATGGCTACACCTTC. Amino acids: CAGVSGGLNYGYTF.

This clone was seen more than once but under ten times. The CDR3 region is CASSSGQGRNEQFF. DNA of the CDR3: TGTGCCAGCAGCTCCGGACAGGGTAGGAATGAGCAGTTCTTC. This chain uses TRBV7-9 with TRBJ2-1, with 8 bases lining up with TRBD1. V lost 4 bases and J lost 7; bases outside the gene matches: 6. The CDR3 runs to 14 residues. Germline CDR1 is SEHNR and CDR2 is FQNEAQ (reference sequence).

There are a few counts of this clone. This chain uses TRBV6-5 with TRBJ1-2; no firm D call. This CDR3 is 13 amino acids long. Germline V lookup: CDR1 MNHEY, CDR2 SVGAGI. V dropped 4 bases and J dropped 8 bases, with 14 bases sitting between them. The CDR3 bases are TGTGCCAGCAGTTCAGCGGGGATTAGGGGCTACACCTTC. This sequence encodes CASSSAGIRGYTF.

This clone was counted a few times. This chain connects TRBV18 to TRBJ2-1; unclear D gene. V was cut by 3 bases and J by 7 bases, with 7 bases left in between. CDR1 KGHSH and CDR2 LQKENI come from the germline V gene. The CDR3 length is 12 residues. CDR3 protein: CASSPSPNEQFF. The DNA for the CDR3 is TGTGCCAGCTCACCTAGCCCGAATGAGCAGTTCTTC. Full variable domain (outside the CDR3, taken from reference TRBV18 and TRBJ2-1): NAGVMQNPRHLVRRRGQEARLRCSPMKGHSHVYWYRQLPEEGLKFMVYLQKENIIDESGMPKERFSAEFPKEGPSILRIQQVVRGDSAAYFCASSPSPNEQFFGPGTRLTVL.

This clone was seen a handful of times. This rearrangement joins TRBV30 to TRBJ1-6; TRBD1 aligns across 9 bases. This CDR3 comprises 12 residues. In germline, CDR1 is GTSNPN, CDR2 SVGIG (reference sequence). The CDR3 nucleotides read TGTGCATACGACAGGGGGAATTCACCCCTCCACTTT. It codes for CAYDRGNSPLHF.